These 17 T cell receptor beta chains share one sample of origin, sequenced in a study of blood T cell repertoires in COVID-19. Method: immunoSEQ multiplex PCR; TCRdb's copy keeps in-frame clones and lacks some. The repertoire holds over 9,500 clones, with roughly 79% as singletons. The source material was peripheral blood. The receptors originated from a human donor in a cohort sampled during active COVID-19.

This clone was seen a few times. The V and J genes are TRBV30 and TRBJ2-3; TRBD2 agrees at 8 bases. Losses at the gene ends were 0 bases for V and 4 bases for J; bases not matched to a gene: 6. Germline V CDR1 and CDR2: GTSNPN, SVGIG (reference sequence). The CDR3 has 15 residues. The CDR3 is CAWSVLRGGADTQYF. In DNA, the CDR3 is TGTGCCTGGAGTGTACTTCGGGGGGGCGCAGATACGCAGTATTTT. The variable domain in full, completed from reference TRBV30 and TRBJ2-3, reads SQTIHQWPATLVQPVGSPLSLECTVEGTSNPNLYWYRQAAGRGLQLLFYSVGIGQISSEVPQNLSASRPQDRQFILSSKKLLLSDSGFYLCAWSVLRGGADTQYFGPGTRLTVL.

The rearrangement links TRBV3-1 (or the pseudogene TRBV3-2) to TRBJ2-5; 8 nucleotides agree with TRBD2. Germline lookup yields CDR1 LGHDT and CDR2 YNNKEL (reference sequence). The CDR3 covers 14 residues. Trimming took 4 bases from V and 10 from J; bases not matched to a gene: 11. As DNA, the CDR3 is TGTGCCAGCAGCCCCTCTACGGGGGGGCGCGGCCAGTACTTC. Its protein product is CASSPSTGGRGQYF.

V and J are TRBV28 and TRBJ2-7; 8 positions match TRBD1. The CDR3 loop spans 14 amino acids. V dropped 6 bases and J dropped 5; count of bases not matched to a gene: 9. Germline CDR1 is MDHEN and CDR2 is SYDVKM. CDR3 residues: CASRDPDRVNEQYF. The DNA for the CDR3 is TGTGCCAGCAGAGATCCGGACAGGGTCAACGAGCAGTACTTC.

This sequence joins TRBV5-1 and TRBJ1-6; D is perhaps TRBD1 (6 bases). Between the trimmed V and J ends, which lost 4 bases and 5 bases, there was a span of 10 bases. Germline V CDR1 and CDR2: SGHRS, YFSETQ. This CDR3 contains 14 residues. This CDR3 reads CASSPTGNNSPLHF. CDR3 nucleotide sequence: TGCGCCAGCAGCCCGACAGGAAATAATTCACCCCTCCACTTT.

The chain uses TRBV18 and TRBJ2-2, with 10 positions matching TRBD1. The CDR3 contains 16 residues. Germline V gene lookup returns CDR1 KGHSH and CDR2 LQKENI. Trimming cost V 0 bases and J 6 bases; bases outside gene matches: 4. Here the CDR3 DNA reads TGTGCCAGCTCACCACCAATGGGACAGGGGTCCGGGGAGCTGTTTTTT. Protein: CASSPPMGQGSGELFF.

This clone was found once. This chain joins TRBV10-1 and TRBJ2-1; a weak D match, TRBD1 (6 bases). This CDR3 is built from 15 residues. V was clipped by 0 bases and J by 4 bases, with 10 bases between them. Germline V CDR1 and CDR2: WNHNN, SYGVQD (reference sequence). CDR3: CASSESGGNYNEQFF. The CDR3 DNA sequence: TGCGCCAGCAGTGAGTCAGGGGGAAATTACAATGAGCAGTTCTTC.

The chain is built from TRBV27 and TRBJ1-1; D may be TRBD1 (5 bases). Trimming took 2 bases from V and 4 from J, leaving 11 bases between them. Germline values: CDR1 MNHEY, CDR2 SMNVEV (reference sequence). The CDR3 length is 14 residues. The CDR3 here is CASSLGGSGTEAFF. The CDR3 coding sequence is TGTGCCAGCAGTTTAGGGGGGTCGGGCACTGAAGCTTTCTTT.

The chain has TRBV15 and TRBJ2-7; 11 positions match TRBD2. This CDR3 has 15 amino acids. V was pared by 1 base and J by 6 bases, with 5 bases of the junction left unmatched. Germline assignment: CDR1 LNHNV and CDR2 YYDKDF (reference sequence). The chain's CDR3 is CATSRGSSGGTEQYF. The CDR3 DNA reads as TGTGCCACCAGCAGAGGGTCTAGCGGGGGGACCGAGCAGTACTTC.

Comments on this clone: Mismatch with germline at one junction end may stem from a read error. This chain links TRBV7-9 with TRBJ2-3; D not resolved. This CDR3 is built from 13 residues. CDR1 is SEHNR and CDR2 is FQNEAQ in the germline V gene (reference sequence). CDR3 sequence reads: CATSVNLDTIPRF. In DNA form, the CDR3 reads TGTGCCACTTCCGTGAACCTCGATACGATACCCAGATTT.

This clone has a handful of counts. CDR3 protein: CASSQLGTARTYEQYF. The CDR3 coding sequence is TGCGCCAGCAGCCAACTAGGGACAGCCCGGACCTACGAGCAGTACTTC. This rearrangement joins TRBV4-1 to TRBJ2-7; 7 nucleotides align to TRBD1. Unmatched junction bases numbered 9, after V lost 2 bases and J lost 2 bases. Per germline, CDR1 MGHRA and CDR2 YSYEKL. This CDR3 is 16 amino acids long.

This chain joins TRBV27 and TRBJ2-5; tentative D call: TRBD2 (5 bases). Germline assignment: CDR1 MNHEY and CDR2 SMNVEV (reference sequence). The CDR3 covers 15 residues. Trimming pared 8 bases from V and 5 bases from J, leaving 21 bases between. The DNA for the CDR3 is TGTGCCAGCGGAGGAAGGGCAGTGGCTGGTGAGACCCAGTACTTC. Protein sequence: CASGGRAVAGETQYF.

This CDR3 reads CASRRDSINSPLHF. The CDR3 coding sequence is TGTGCCAGCAGACGGGACAGTATTAATTCACCCCTCCACTTT. The chain has TRBV7-2 and TRBJ1-6; 7 bases align to TRBD1. CDR1 and CDR2 from the germline V gene are SGHTA and FQGNSA. This CDR3 is 14 amino acids long. The V segment lost 6 bases and the J segment 6 bases; nucleotides outside the gene matches: 5.

V usage is TRBV5-6 and J usage is TRBJ1-5, with no clear D. Germline-derived CDR1 and CDR2 are SGHDT and YYEEEE. V was pared by 4 bases and J by 0 bases, with 8 bases between. CDR3 length equals 14 residues. The CDR3 region is CASSQVYSNQPQHF. The CDR3 DNA sequence: TGTGCCAGCAGCCAGGTTTATAGCAATCAGCCCCAGCATTTT. The whole variable domain, remainder taken from reference TRBV5-6 and TRBJ1-5, is DAGVTQSPTHLIKTRGQQVTLRCSPKSGHDTVSWYQQALGQGPQFIFQYYEEEERQRGNFPDRFSGHQFPNYSSELNVNALLLGDSALYLCASSQVYSNQPQHFGDGTRLSIL.

With respect to this clone: Additional DNA sequences in this sample encode the identical CDR3. The chain is built from TRBV2 and TRBJ1-5; a weak D match, TRBD1 (5 bases). The CDR3 has 15 residues. Germline CDR1 is SNHLY and CDR2 is FYNNEI. V lost 7 bases and J lost 6, with 19 bases in between. As DNA, the CDR3 is TGTGCCAGCACTCTAAGCGGGGTCGGGGGTCAGCCCCAGCATTTT. Encoded protein: CASTLSGVGGQPQHF.

The CDR3 reads CASSLGDSRHTEAFF. In nucleotides, the CDR3 is TGCGCCAGCAGCTTGGGGGACAGCAGGCACACTGAAGCTTTCTTT. The chain recombines TRBV5-1 with TRBJ1-1; 7 bases fit TRBD1. The CDR3 extends over 15 amino acids. Germline trimming cut 0 bases from V and 3 bases from J; bases unmatched to any gene: 5. Germline loops: CDR1 SGHRS, CDR2 YFSETQ.

The V gene is TRBV11-2, the J gene TRBJ1-1; TRBD1 matches at 7 bases. The CDR3 contains 17 residues. With V trimmed by 2 bases and J by 0 bases, 9 bases remained unmatched. Germline loops: CDR1 SGHAT, CDR2 FQNNGV. In DNA, the CDR3 is TGTGCCAGCAGCTTAATCAGAGGACAGGTGATGAACACTGAAGCTTTCTTT. This codes for CASSLIRGQVMNTEAFF.

This clone has a single count. The chain recombines TRBV9 with TRBJ2-7; unclear D gene. The V end was cut by 4 bases, the J end by 2 bases, with 10 bases between. This CDR3 is built from 13 residues. CDR1 is SGDLS and CDR2 is YYNGEE in the germline V gene. The chain's CDR3 is CASSSSPAYEQYF. CDR3 coding DNA: TGTGCCAGCAGCTCCTCCCCAGCCTACGAGCAGTACTTC.